This T cell receptor (beta chain) was sequenced during a study of radiotherapy plus CTLA-4 blockade in lung cancer. Study overall: Objective responses were seen in under 20% of patients, disease control in around 31%.

Only in-frame clones appear in the TCRdb table, and some are missing; sequencing was by immunoSEQ multiplex PCR. Of some 64,000 clones in the sample, 60% to 80% were seen once. V dropped 9 bases and J dropped 1; count of bases not matched to a gene: 10. There are 15 residues in the CDR3. Germline values: CDR1 MNHNY, CDR2 SVGAGI (reference sequence). This chain links TRBV6-6 with TRBJ2-5, with 8 positions matching TRBD1. The input for sequencing was peripheral blood, taken from a patient treated with radiotherapy plus ipilimumab. The sequence was obtained from a human donor with non-small cell lung cancer who had a complete response to radiotherapy plus ipilimumab. CDR3 residues: CASLRRGTGQETQYF. CDR3 in DNA: TGTGCCAGTCTCCGGAGGGGGACAGGCCAAGAGACCCAGTACTTC.